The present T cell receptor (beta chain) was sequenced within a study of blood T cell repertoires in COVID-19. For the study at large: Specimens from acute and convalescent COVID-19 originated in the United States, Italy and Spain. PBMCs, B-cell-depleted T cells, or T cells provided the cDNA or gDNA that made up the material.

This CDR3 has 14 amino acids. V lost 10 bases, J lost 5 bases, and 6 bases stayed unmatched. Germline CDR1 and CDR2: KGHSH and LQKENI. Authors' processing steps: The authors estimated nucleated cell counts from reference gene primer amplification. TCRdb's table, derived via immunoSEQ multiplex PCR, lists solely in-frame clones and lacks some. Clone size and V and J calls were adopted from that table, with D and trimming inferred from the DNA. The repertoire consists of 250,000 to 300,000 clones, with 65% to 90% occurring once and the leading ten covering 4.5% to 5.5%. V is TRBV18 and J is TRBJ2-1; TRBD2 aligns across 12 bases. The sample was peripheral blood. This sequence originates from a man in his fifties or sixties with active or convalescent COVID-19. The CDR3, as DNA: TGTGCCACCCATGGACTAGCGGGGAACAATGAGCAGTTCTTC. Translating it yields CATHGLAGNNEQFF.